A selection of T cell receptor beta chains follows, all from one sample in a study of technical replicates of blood from a few donors. Repertoires were generated with immunoSEQ multiplex PCR, while TCRdb's copy carries only in-frame clones and drops some. Altogether under 80,000 clones are present, about nine tenths being singletons, with the ten largest covering approximately 0.4%. The source material was T cells isolated from PBMCs. These receptor sequences come from a human donor in good health. Some clones in this sample may be carry-over from other donors' samples. CDR3s include the opening cysteine and the closing phenylalanine or tryptophan. A D gene is named only where the DNA matches it firmly. Not every row has a clone size; where given, it reads once, few, many or a size class.

15 - TRBJ1-1 TRBV4-3 TRBD1 TGCGCCAGCAGCCCTTTCAGGGGGCTAAACACTGAAGCTTTCTTT CASSPFRGLNTEAFF
16 - TRBJ2-5 TRBV7-9 TRBD2 TGTGCCAGCAGCTTTTATCTGACTAGCGGGAGCGAGACCCAGTACTTC CASSFYLTSGSETQYF
14 - TRBJ2-7 TRBV27 TRBD1 TGTGCCAGCAGCACAGGACAGGGGGCGTACGAGCAGTACTTC CASSTGQGAYEQYF
15 - TRBJ1-1 TRBV5-1 - TGCGCCAGCAGCGGGGTAGCGAGGGCTGGCACTGAAGCTTTCTTT CASSGVARAGTEAFF
11 - TRBJ2-7 TRBV30 - TGTGCCTTGGGACAACCCTACGAGCAGTACTTC CALGQPYEQYF
15 once TRBJ2-7 TRBV6-5 - TGTGCCAGCAGTTACTCTTTAAGGGGCGGCTACGAGCAGTACTTC CASSYSLRGGYEQYF
14 - TRBJ2-7 TRBV2 - TGTGCCAGCAGTGAACAGCTAGCGACCTACGAGCAGTACTTC CASSEQLATYEQYF
18 once TRBJ2-3 TRBV13 TRBD2 TGTGCCAGCAGCCTTCTATACCGGGAGGGCCGAAGCACAGATACGCAGTATTTT CASSLLYREGRSTDTQYF
17 - TRBJ2-2 TRBV30 TRBD2 TGTGCCTGGAGTCAAAGACTAGCGGGAGCGGGCGCCGGGGAGCTGTTTTTT CAWSQRLAGAGAGELFF
15 - TRBJ2-1 TRBV5-4 - TGTGCCAGCAGCTTAAGCTGGCGGGAATACAATGAGCAGTTCTTC CASSLSWREYNEQFF
15 - TRBJ2-2 TRBV6-1 TRBD2 TGTGCCAGCAGTGAAATTTCAGCGGGAGGCGGGGAGCTGTTTTTT CASSEISAGGGELFF